Given below is one T cell receptor beta chain in context. Authors' methods: It was from reference gene primer amplification that nucleated cell counts were estimated. Assay used: immunoSEQ multiplex PCR; TCRdb lists only in-frame clones, some missing. D and trimming come from the DNA, and the V and J calls and clone size come from that table. The data contain 170,000 or so clones, around nine tenths of them singletons. V was clipped by 1 base and J by 2 bases, with 5 bases between them. This CDR3 contains 13 residues. The germline V gene has CDR1 LNHDA and CDR2 SQIVND (reference sequence). While infection was still active, Seattle patients were enrolled and then followed longitudinally. The sample originates from a study of blood T cell repertoires in COVID-19. Study information: Samples of COVID-19 (acute and convalescent) were obtained from the United States, Italy and Spain. In each case, the material was cDNA or gDNA derived from T cells, B-cell-depleted T cells, or PBMCs.

The origin of this receptor is a man aged 55 to 70 with COVID-19, enrolled during active disease. Specimen: peripheral blood. The V call is TRBV19, the J call TRBJ1-1; no reliable D call. For the CDR3, the DNA is TGTGCCAGTAGTATAGGGGCAAACACTGAAGCTTTCTTT. Translating it yields CASSIGANTEAFF.